This passage covers 20 T cell receptor beta chains from one sample sequenced in a study of beta chain features in type 1 diabetes. Regarding the study as a whole: For Type 1 diabetes patients, all four CD4+ subsets carried TCRB CDR3s that were moderately but significantly shorter.

The antigens these receptors bind are not known. The isolated RNA, all of it, was reverse transcribed, so expressed TCRB transcripts were what got sequenced. Sequenced by immunoSEQ multiplex PCR; TCRdb stores in-frame clones only, minus some. The table shows around 360,000 clones, with over 9.5% occurring only once. Material: naive CD4+ T cells from blood. These receptors were collected from a woman younger than 35 with type 1 diabetes.

This clone has more than one count but fewer than ten. The V call is TRBV6-5, the J call TRBJ1-5; D unresolved. V gave up 8 bases and J gave up 0 bases, with 14 bases separating them. Germline CDR1 and CDR2: MNHEY and SVGAGI. This CDR3 contains 15 residues. The CDR3: CASRLRPYSNQPQHF. The DNA of the CDR3 is TGTGCCAGCCGACTTCGGCCTTATAGCAATCAGCCCCAGCATTTT.

The J gene is TRBJ2-7, the V gene TRBV4-2; D gene uncertain. The CDR3 has 13 residues. V was clipped by 0 bases and J by 5 bases, with 8 bases between them. Germline CDR1 is LGHNA and CDR2 is YNFKEQ. CDR3 in DNA: TGTGCCAGCAGCCAAGACTTAATCGACGAGCAGTACTTC. As protein: CASSQDLIDEQYF.

This clone was found a few times. The gene calls are TRBV11-2 and TRBJ1-6, with D unclear. The germline CDR1 and CDR2 sequences are SGHAT and FQNNGV. The CDR3 sequence is 16 residues long. V was trimmed by 0 bases and J by 3 bases, leaving 9 bases between them. As DNA, the CDR3 is TGTGCCAGCAGCTTAGATTACGGGGTCTATAATTCACCCCTCCACTTT. Encoded protein: CASSLDYGVYNSPLHF. Using reference TRBV11-2 and TRBJ1-6 for the parts outside the CDR3, the full variable domain is EAGVAQSPRYKIIEKRQSVAFWCNPISGHATLYWYQQILGQGPKLLIQFQNNGVVDDSQLPKDRFSAERLKGVDSTLKIQPAKLEDSAVYLCASSLDYGVYNSPLHFGNGTRLTVT.

This clone was seen a few times. The V gene is TRBV19, the J gene TRBJ1-5; a possible D gene is TRBD1 (6 bases). CDR1 and CDR2 from the germline V gene are LNHDA and SQIVND (reference sequence). This CDR3 has 15 amino acids. V dropped 1 base and J dropped 3 bases, with 10 bases sitting between them. The CDR3 sequence is CASSIGGGHNQPQHF. Written as DNA, the CDR3 is TGTGCCAGTAGTATAGGGGGGGGGCACAATCAGCCCCAGCATTTT.

The chain is built from TRBV19 and TRBJ1-2, with D maybe TRBD1 (5 bases). The CDR3 runs to 13 residues. The V end lost 7 bases, the J end lost 8 bases, and 17 bases lay between the germline ends. Germline V gene sequence: CDR1 LNHDA, CDR2 SQIVND (reference sequence). The CDR3 spells CASTPRTQGGYTF. CDR3 nucleotide sequence: TGTGCCAGTACCCCCCGGACCCAGGGAGGCTACACCTTC.

This chain connects TRBV4-1 to TRBJ1-4; TRBD1 agrees at 9 bases. The junction had 4 bases not matched to a gene; V was cut back by 0 bases and J by 8 bases. The CDR3 has 15 residues. Per the germline V gene, CDR1 is MGHRA and CDR2 is YSYEKL. The CDR3 nucleotides read TGCGCCAGCAGCCAAGATGGACAGGGGAGGGAAAAACTGTTTTTT. Translated, it gives CASSQDGQGREKLFF.

This clone turned up a few times. The DNA of the CDR3 is TGTGCCAGCTCCCGCGCGGGAGTGGGCACAGATACGCAGTATTTT. Translated: CASSRAGVGTDTQYF. The V call is TRBV18, the J call TRBJ2-3; 7 nucleotides line up with TRBD2. The CDR3 loop spans 15 amino acids. V lost 6 bases to trimming and J lost 1 base; unmatched junction nucleotides: 7. Germline V CDR1 and CDR2: KGHSH, LQKENI.

The rearrangement uses TRBV7-8 and TRBJ2-1; 8 nucleotides align to TRBD2. Per germline, CDR1 SGHVS and CDR2 FQNEAQ. J was trimmed by 6 bases and V by 10 bases; bases with no gene match: 8. CDR3 length: 13 residues. The CDR3 DNA is TGTGCCACCCGAACCGGGGGGGGCAATGAGCAGTTCTTC. It yields the protein CATRTGGGNEQFF.

The V and J genes are TRBV5-4 and TRBJ2-7, with D hard to call. This CDR3 has 14 amino acids. The V end lost 1 base, the J end lost 0 bases, and 8 bases lay between the germline ends. Germline V gives CDR1 SGHNT, CDR2 YYREEE (reference sequence). The CDR3 nucleotides are TGTGCCAGCAGCTTGATGGCGGACTCCTACGAGCAGTACTTC. It yields the protein CASSLMADSYEQYF.

Comment on this clone: Additional DNA sequences in this sample encode the identical CDR3. CDR3 sequence reads: CASSPRSSYEQYF. The CDR3 nucleotides read TGTGCCAGCTCACCACGTTCTTCCTACGAGCAGTACTTC. The V call is TRBV18, the J call TRBJ2-7; D remains ambiguous. V was shortened by 1 base and J by 1 base, with 5 bases between the two germline ends. CDR1 and CDR2 (germline): KGHSH, LQKENI. The CDR3 has 13 residues.

There are a few counts of this clone. The V gene is TRBV5-1, the J gene TRBJ1-1; TRBD1 aligns across 8 bases. This CDR3 is built from 15 residues. The junction had 8 bases not matched to a gene; V was cut back by 3 bases and J by 4 bases. In germline, CDR1 is SGHRS, CDR2 YFSETQ. Written as DNA, the CDR3 is TGCGCCAGCAGCTGGAGGGACAGGCCACCCACTGAAGCTTTCTTT. It is translated as CASSWRDRPPTEAFF.

This chain joins TRBV7-9 and TRBJ2-7; 10 bases line up with TRBD2. V gave up 4 bases and J gave up 7 bases; unmatched junction bases: 10. Germline loops: CDR1 SEHNR, CDR2 FQNEAQ (reference sequence). The CDR3 is 15 residues long. As DNA, the CDR3 is TGTGCCAGCAGCTCGCTAGCGGGAGTAGTACGGGAGCAGTACTTC. As protein: CASSSLAGVVREQYF.

This clone has more than one count but fewer than ten. The rearrangement links TRBV11-2 to TRBJ1-1; D perhaps matches TRBD1 (6 bases). This CDR3 is 12 amino acids long. CDR1 is SGHAT, CDR2 FQNNGV, per germline. V was trimmed by 4 bases and J by 9 bases, leaving 12 bases between them. CDR3 in DNA: TGTGCCAGCAGCTCGAACAGGGCGCAAGCTTTCTTT. Amino acids: CASSSNRAQAFF. Looking up the rest from reference TRBV11-2 and TRBJ1-1 gives the full variable domain: EAGVAQSPRYKIIEKRQSVAFWCNPISGHATLYWYQQILGQGPKLLIQFQNNGVVDDSQLPKDRFSAERLKGVDSTLKIQPAKLEDSAVYLCASSSNRAQAFFGQGTRLTVV.

This sequence joins TRBV5-6 and TRBJ2-1, with 12 bases that match TRBD1. CDR1 is SGHDT and CDR2 is YYEEEE in the germline V gene. The CDR3 is made up of 16 amino acids. Unmatched junction bases numbered 3, after V lost 4 bases and J lost 1 base. For the CDR3, the DNA is TGTGCCAGCAGCCGGGGACAGGGGGCTTCCTACAATGAGCAGTTCTTC. Its protein product is CASSRGQGASYNEQFF.

The chain uses TRBV11-1 and TRBJ2-1, with D unclear. The CDR3 is 15 amino acids. Germline CDR1 SGHAT, CDR2 FQDESV (reference sequence). Trimming removed 1 base from V and 0 bases from J, with 7 bases in between. CDR3 sequence (DNA): TGTGCCAGCAGCTTAGGGAGTAGCTCCTACAATGAGCAGTTCTTC. Translating it yields CASSLGSSSYNEQFF.

This clone came up a few times. The chain couples TRBV28 to TRBJ2-7; D remains unclear. CDR1 and CDR2 (germline): MDHEN, SYDVKM. This CDR3 is 14 amino acids long. V lost 4 bases and J lost 1, with 11 bases in between. The CDR3 reads CASSYLSGSYEQYF. CDR3 bases: TGTGCCAGCAGTTACCTCTCGGGTTCCTACGAGCAGTACTTC.

The V call is TRBV5-5, the J call TRBJ2-7, with TRBD1 identical over 7 bases. Germline trimming cut 3 bases from V and 7 bases from J; bases unmatched to any gene: 4. Germline assignment: CDR1 SGHKS and CDR2 YYEKEE (reference sequence). The CDR3 consists of 12 residues. CDR3 residues: CASSSGQREQYF. In DNA form, the CDR3 reads TGTGCCAGCAGCTCGGGACAGCGGGAGCAGTACTTC.

The chain employs TRBV4-2 and TRBJ2-7, with a weak D call TRBD2 (6 bases). The CDR3 totals 15 residues. Germline CDR1 is LGHNA and CDR2 is YNFKEQ. Trimming cost V 4 bases and J 0 bases, with 13 bases left between them. The CDR3 protein is CASSPGGITSYEQYF. For the CDR3, the DNA is TGTGCCAGCAGCCCCGGGGGAATTACCTCCTACGAGCAGTACTTC.

The V gene is TRBV30, the J gene TRBJ2-7; 8 bases are a match to TRBD1. The CDR3 spans 13 residues. Germline V CDR1 and CDR2: GTSNPN, SVGIG (reference sequence). V was clipped by 1 base and J by 4 bases; unmatched bases: 3. CDR3 coding DNA: TGTGCCTGGAGTGGGACAGGGTGGTACGAGCAGTACTTC. It codes for CAWSGTGWYEQYF.

As for this clone: Additional DNA sequences in this sample encode the identical CDR3. V usage is TRBV5-1 and J usage is TRBJ2-5, with TRBD2 identical over 10 bases. The germline CDR1 and CDR2 sequences are SGHRS and YFSETQ. This CDR3 is 15 amino acids long. V lost 3 bases, J lost 5 bases, and 7 bases stayed unmatched. The CDR3 DNA reads TGCGCCAGCAGCTCCCTAGCGGGAGTTAGGGAGACCCAGTACTTC. This encodes CASSSLAGVRETQYF.